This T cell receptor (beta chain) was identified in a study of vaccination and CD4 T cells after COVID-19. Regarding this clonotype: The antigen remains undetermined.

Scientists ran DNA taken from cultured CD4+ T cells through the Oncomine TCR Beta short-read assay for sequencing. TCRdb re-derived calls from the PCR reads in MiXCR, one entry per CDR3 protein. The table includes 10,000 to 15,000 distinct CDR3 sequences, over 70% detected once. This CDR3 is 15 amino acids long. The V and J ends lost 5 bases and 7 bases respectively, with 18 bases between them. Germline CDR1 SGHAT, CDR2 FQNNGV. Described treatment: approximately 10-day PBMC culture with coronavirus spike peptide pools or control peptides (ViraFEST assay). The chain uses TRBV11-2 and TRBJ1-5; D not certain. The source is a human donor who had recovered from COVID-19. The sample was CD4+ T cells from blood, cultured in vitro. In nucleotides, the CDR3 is TGTGCCAGCAGCATGGACGGGAAAAGTGAGCAGCCCCAGCATTTT. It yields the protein CASSMDGKSEQPQHF.